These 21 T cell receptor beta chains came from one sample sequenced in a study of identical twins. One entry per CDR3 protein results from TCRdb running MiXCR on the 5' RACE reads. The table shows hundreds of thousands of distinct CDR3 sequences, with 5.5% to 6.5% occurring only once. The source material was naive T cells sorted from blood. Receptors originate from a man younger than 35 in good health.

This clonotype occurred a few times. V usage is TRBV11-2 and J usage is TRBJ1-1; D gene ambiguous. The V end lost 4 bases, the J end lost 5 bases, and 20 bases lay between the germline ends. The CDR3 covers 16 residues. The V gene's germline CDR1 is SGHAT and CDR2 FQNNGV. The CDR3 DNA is TGTGCCAGCAGCTCAGACCGTCGAGGCGGGTATACTGAAGCTTTCTTT. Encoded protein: CASSSDRRGGYTEAFF.

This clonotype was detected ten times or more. CDR3 bases: TGTGCCAGCAGTTCCCGGGACCGCTACGAGCAGTACTTC. Translation gives CASSSRDRYEQYF. The V and J genes are TRBV12-3 or TRBV12-4 and TRBJ2-7; D might be TRBD1 or TRBD2, each matching 5 bases. There are 13 residues in the CDR3. Trimming took off 4 bases at V and 3 bases at J, with 10 bases between the two ends.

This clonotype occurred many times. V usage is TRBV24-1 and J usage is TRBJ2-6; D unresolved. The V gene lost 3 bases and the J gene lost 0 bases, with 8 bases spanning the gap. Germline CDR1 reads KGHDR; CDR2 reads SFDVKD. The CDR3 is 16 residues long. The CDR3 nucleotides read TGTGCCACCAGTGATGGACGGCACTCTGGGGCCAACGTCCTGACTTTC. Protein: CATSDGRHSGANVLTF.

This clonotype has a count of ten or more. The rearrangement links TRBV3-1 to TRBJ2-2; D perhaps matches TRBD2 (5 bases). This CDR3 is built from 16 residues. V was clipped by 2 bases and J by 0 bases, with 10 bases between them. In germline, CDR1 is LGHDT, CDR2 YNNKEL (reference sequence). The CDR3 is CASSQHERPNTGELFF. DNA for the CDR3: TGTGCCAGCAGCCAACACGAGCGGCCGAACACCGGGGAGCTGTTTTTT.

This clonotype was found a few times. The CDR3: CASSPSGDTEAFF. CDR3 bases: TGTGCCAGCTCACCTAGTGGGGACACTGAAGCTTTCTTT. This chain links TRBV18 with TRBJ1-1; D is undetermined. Germline V gives CDR1 KGHSH, CDR2 LQKENI. The V and J ends lost 3 bases and 3 bases respectively, with 8 bases between them. The CDR3 spans 13 residues.

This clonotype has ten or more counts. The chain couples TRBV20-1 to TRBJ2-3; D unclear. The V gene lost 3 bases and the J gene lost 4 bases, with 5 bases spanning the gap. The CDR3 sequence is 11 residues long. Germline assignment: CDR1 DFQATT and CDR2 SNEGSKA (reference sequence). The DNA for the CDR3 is TGCAGTGCTAGTTCTCCAGATACGCAGTATTTT. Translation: CSASSPDTQYF.

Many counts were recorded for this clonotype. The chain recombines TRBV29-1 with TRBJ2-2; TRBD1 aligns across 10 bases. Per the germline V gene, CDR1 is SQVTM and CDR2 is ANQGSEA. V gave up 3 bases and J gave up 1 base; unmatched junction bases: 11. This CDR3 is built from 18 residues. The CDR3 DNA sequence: TGCAGCGTTGAGAGATGGACAGGGGGTGCCAAGAACACCGGGGAGCTGTTTTTT. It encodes CSVERWTGGAKNTGELFF.

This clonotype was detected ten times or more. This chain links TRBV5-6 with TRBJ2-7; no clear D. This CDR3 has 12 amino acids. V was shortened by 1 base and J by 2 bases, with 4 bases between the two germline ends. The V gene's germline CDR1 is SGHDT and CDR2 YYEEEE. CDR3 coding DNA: TGTGCCAGCAGCTTGAAGACCTACGAGCAGTACTTC. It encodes CASSLKTYEQYF. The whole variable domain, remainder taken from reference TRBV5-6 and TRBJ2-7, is DAGVTQSPTHLIKTRGQQVTLRCSPKSGHDTVSWYQQALGQGPQFIFQYYEEEERQRGNFPDRFSGHQFPNYSSELNVNALLLGDSALYLCASSLKTYEQYFGPGTRLTVT.

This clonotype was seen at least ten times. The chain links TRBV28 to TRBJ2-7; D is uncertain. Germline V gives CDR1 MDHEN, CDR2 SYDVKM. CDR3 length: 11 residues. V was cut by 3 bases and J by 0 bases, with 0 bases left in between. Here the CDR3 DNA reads TGTGCCAGCAGTTTCTCCTACGAGCAGTACTTC. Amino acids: CASSFSYEQYF.

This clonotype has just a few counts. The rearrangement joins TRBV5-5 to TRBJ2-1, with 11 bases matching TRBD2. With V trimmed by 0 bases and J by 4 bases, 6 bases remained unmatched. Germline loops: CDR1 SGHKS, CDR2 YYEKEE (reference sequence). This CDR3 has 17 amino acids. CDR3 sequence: CASSLGAGTSGYNEQFF. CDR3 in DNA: TGTGCCAGCAGCTTGGGGGCCGGGACTAGCGGTTACAATGAGCAGTTCTTC.

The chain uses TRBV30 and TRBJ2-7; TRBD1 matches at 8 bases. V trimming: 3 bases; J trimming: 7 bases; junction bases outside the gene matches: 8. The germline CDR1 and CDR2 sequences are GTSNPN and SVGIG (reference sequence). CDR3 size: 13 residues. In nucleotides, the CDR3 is TGTGCCTGGAGGGGGGACAGGCGTCAGGAGCAGTACTTC. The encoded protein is CAWRGDRRQEQYF.

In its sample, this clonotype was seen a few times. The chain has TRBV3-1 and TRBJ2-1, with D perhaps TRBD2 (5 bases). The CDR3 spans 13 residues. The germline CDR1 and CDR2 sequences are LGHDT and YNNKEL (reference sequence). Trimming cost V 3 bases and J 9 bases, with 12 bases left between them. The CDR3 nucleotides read TGTGCCAGCAGCCATGGCCATCGGGGTGAGCAGTTCTTC. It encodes CASSHGHRGEQFF.

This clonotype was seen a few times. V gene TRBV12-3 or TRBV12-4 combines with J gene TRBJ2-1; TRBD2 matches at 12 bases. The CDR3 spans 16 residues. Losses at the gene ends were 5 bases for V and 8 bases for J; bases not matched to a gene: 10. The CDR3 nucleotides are TGTGCCAGCAGTCCCTCGACTAGCGGGAGTTCCCATGAGCAGTTCTTC. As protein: CASSPSTSGSSHEQFF.

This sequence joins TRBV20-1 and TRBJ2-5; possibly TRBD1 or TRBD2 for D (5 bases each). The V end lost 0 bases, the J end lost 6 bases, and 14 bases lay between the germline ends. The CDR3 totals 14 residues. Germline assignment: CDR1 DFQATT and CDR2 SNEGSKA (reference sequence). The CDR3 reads CSARDPQGRQTQYF. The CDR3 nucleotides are TGCAGTGCTAGAGATCCGCAGGGACGACAGACCCAGTACTTC.

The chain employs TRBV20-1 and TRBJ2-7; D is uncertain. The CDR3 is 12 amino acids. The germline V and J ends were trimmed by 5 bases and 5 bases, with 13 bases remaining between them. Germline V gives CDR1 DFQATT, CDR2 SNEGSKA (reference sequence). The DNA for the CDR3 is TGCAGTGCTGCTGAGTCTCGAAACGAGCAGTACGTC. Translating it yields CSAAESRNEQYV.

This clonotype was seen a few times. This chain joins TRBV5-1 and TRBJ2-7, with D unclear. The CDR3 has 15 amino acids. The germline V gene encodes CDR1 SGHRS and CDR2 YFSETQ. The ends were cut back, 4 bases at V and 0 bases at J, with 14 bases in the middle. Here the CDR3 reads CASSLDGISSYEQYV. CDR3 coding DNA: TGCGCCAGCAGCCTGGACGGAATCAGCTCCTACGAGCAGTACGTC.

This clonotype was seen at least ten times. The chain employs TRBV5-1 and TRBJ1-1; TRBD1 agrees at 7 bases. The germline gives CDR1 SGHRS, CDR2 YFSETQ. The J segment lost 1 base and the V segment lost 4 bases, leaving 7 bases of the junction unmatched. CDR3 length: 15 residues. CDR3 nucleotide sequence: TGCGCCAGCAGCCAAGGGGGACAGCCGAACACTGAAGCTTTCTTT. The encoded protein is CASSQGGQPNTEAFF.

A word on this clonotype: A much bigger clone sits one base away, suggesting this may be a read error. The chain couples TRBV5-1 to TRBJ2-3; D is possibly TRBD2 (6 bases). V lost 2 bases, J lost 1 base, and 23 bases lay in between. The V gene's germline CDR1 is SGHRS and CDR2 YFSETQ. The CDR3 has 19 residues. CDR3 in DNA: TGCGCCAGCAGCTTTCCCTCCGGGACTCAATCGGGTGGCACAGATACGCAGTATTTT. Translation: CASSFPSGTQSGGTDTQYF.

Here the CDR3 DNA reads TGCGCCAGCAGCCAAGAAAAGCGGGCCTCCTACAATGAGCAGTTCTTC. Amino acids: CASSQEKRASYNEQFF. V gene TRBV4-1 combines with J gene TRBJ2-1; the D gene is possibly TRBD2 (6 bases). V lost 0 bases, J lost 0 bases, and 9 bases lay in between. The CDR3 extends over 16 amino acids. Germline lookup yields CDR1 MGHRA and CDR2 YSYEKL.

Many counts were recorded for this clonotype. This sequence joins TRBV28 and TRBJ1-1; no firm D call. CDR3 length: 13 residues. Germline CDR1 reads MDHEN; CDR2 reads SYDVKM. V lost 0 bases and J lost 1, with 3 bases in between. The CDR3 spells CASSLWTNTEAFF. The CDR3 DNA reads TGTGCCAGCAGTTTATGGACGAACACTGAAGCTTTCTTT. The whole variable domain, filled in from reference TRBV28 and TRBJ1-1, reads DVKVTQSSRYLVKRTGEKVFLECVQDMDHENMFWYRQDPGLGLRLIYFSYDVKMKEKGDIPEGYSVSREKKERFSLILESASTNQTSMYLCASSLWTNTEAFFGQGTRLTVV.

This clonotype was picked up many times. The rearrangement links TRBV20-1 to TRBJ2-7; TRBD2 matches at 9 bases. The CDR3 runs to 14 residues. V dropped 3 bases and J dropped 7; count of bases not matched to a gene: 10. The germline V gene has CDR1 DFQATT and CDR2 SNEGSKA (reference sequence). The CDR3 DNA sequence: TGCAGTGCTAGGATCCCCGTCCTAGCGGGAGAGCAGTACTTC. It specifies CSARIPVLAGEQYF.